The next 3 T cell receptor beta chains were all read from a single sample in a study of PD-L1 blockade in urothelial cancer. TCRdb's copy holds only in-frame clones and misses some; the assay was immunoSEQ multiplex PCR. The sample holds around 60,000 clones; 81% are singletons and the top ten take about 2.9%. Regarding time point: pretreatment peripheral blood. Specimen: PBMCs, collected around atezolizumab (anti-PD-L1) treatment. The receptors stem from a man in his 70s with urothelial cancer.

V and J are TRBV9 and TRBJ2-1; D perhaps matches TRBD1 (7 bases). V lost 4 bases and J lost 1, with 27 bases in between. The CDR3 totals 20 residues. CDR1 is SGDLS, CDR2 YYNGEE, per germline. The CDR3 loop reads CASSPRTGVSRGGSYNEQFF. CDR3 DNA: TGTGCCAGCAGCCCCCGGACAGGAGTCTCCCGGGGAGGATCCTACAATGAGCAGTTCTTC.

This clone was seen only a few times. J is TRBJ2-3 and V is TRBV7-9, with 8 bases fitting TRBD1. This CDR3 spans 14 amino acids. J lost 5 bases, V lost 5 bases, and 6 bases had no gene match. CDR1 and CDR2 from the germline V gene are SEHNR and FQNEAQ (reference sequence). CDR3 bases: TGTGCCAGCAGCCCCAGGGGGCCGGGAGATACGCAGTATTTT. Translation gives CASSPRGPGDTQYF.

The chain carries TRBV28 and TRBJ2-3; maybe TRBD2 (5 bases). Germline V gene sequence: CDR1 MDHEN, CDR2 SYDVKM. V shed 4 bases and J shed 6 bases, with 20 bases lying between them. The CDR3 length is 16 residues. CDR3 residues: CASSSRGSEGWDTQYF. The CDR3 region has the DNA TGTGCCAGCAGTTCCCGTGGGTCTGAGGGATGGGATACGCAGTATTTT. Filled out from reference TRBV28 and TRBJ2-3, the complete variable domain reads DVKVTQSSRYLVKRTGEKVFLECVQDMDHENMFWYRQDPGLGLRLIYFSYDVKMKEKGDIPEGYSVSREKKERFSLILESASTNQTSMYLCASSSRGSEGWDTQYFGPGTRLTVL.